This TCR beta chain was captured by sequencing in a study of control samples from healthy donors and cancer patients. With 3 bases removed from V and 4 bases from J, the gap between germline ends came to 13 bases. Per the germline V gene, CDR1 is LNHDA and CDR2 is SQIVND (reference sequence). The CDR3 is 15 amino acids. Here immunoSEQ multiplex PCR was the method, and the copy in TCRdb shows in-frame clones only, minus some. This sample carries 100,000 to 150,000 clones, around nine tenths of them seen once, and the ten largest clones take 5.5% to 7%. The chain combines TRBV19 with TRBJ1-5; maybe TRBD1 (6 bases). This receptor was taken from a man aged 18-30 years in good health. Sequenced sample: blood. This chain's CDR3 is CASSIEGGRNQPQHF. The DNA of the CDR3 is TGTGCCAGTAGTATTGAGGGGGGGCGGAATCAGCCCCAGCATTTT.